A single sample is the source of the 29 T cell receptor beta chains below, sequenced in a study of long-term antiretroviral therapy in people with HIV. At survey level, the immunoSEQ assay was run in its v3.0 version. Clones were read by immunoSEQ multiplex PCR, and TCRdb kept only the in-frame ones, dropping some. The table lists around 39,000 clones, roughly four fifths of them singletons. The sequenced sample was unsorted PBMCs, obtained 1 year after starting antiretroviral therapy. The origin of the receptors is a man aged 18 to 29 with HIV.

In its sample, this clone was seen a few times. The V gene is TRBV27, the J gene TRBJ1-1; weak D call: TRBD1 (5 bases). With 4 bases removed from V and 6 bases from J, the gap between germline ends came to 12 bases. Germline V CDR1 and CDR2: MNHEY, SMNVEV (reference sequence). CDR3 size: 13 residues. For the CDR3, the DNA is TGTGCCAGCAGTTGGGGGGTTGGGGCTGAAGCTTTCTTT. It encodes CASSWGVGAEAFF.

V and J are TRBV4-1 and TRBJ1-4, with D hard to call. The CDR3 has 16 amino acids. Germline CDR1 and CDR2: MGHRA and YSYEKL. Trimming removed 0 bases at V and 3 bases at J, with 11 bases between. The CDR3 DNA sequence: TGCGCCAGCAGCCAAGATAACCGTACCCCTAATGAAAAACTGTTTTTT. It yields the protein CASSQDNRTPNEKLFF.

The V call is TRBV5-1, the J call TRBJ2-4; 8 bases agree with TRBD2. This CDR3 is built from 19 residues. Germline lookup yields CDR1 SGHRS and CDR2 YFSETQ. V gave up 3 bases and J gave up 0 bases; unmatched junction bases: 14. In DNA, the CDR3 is TGCGCCAGCAGCTCCGGGAGGGGTTGGGACCCGGAAGCCAAAAACATTCAGTACTTC. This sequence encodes CASSSGRGWDPEAKNIQYF.

CDR3 amino acids: CASSQATGGVSYEQYF. As DNA, the CDR3 is TGCGCCAGCAGCCAAGCCACCGGGGGGGTTTCCTACGAGCAGTACTTC. The chain couples TRBV4-1 to TRBJ2-7; TRBD2 matches 8 bases. CDR1 MGHRA and CDR2 YSYEKL come from the germline V gene. This CDR3 has 16 residues. V lost 1 base, J lost 1 base, and 6 bases stayed unmatched.

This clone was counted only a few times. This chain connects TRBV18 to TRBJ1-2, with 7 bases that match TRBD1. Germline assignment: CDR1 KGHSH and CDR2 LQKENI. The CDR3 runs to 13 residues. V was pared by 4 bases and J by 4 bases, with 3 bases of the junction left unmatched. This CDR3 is CASSRGTAYGYTF. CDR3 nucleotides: TGTGCCAGCTCACGCGGGACAGCCTATGGCTACACCTTC.

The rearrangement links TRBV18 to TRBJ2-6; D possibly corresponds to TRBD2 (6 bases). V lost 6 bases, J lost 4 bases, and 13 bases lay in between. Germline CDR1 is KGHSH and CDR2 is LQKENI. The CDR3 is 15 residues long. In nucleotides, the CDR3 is TGTGCCAGCTCCTACGGAGGGGCCGGGGCCAACGTCCTGACTTTC. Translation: CASSYGGAGANVLTF. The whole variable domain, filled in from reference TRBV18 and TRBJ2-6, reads NAGVMQNPRHLVRRRGQEARLRCSPMKGHSHVYWYRQLPEEGLKFMVYLQKENIIDESGMPKERFSAEFPKEGPSILRIQQVVRGDSAAYFCASSYGGAGANVLTFGAGSRLTVL.

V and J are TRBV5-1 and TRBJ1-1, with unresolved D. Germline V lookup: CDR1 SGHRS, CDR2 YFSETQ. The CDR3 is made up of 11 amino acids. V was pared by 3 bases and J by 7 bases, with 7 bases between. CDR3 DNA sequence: TGCGCCAGCAGCTCAAAGTATGAAGCTTTCTTT. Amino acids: CASSSKYEAFF. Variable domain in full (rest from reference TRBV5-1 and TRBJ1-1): KAGVTQTPRYLIKTRGQQVTLSCSPISGHRSVSWYQQTPGQGLQFLFEYFSETQRNKGNFPGRFSGRQFSNSRSEMNVSTLELGDSALYLCASSSKYEAFFGQGTRLTVV.

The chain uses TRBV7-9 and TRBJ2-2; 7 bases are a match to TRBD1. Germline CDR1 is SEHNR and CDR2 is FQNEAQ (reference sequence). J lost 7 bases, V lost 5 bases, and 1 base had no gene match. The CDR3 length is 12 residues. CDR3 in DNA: TGTGCCAGCAGCCAGGGGGACGGGGAGCTGTTTTTT. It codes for CASSQGDGELFF.

The CDR3 region has the DNA TGTGCCAGCTCACCATCGGGACACATTGAAGCTTTCTTT. It translates to CASSPSGHIEAFF. V gene TRBV18 combines with J gene TRBJ1-1; D is perhaps TRBD1 (6 bases). Germline V gene sequence: CDR1 KGHSH, CDR2 LQKENI. This CDR3 has 13 residues. V was trimmed by 2 bases and J by 7 bases, leaving 11 bases between them.

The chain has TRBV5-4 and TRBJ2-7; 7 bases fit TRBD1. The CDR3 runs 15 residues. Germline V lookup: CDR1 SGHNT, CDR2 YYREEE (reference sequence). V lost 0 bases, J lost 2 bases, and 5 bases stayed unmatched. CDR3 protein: CASSLGQGSAYEQYF. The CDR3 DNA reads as TGTGCCAGCAGCTTGGGACAGGGATCTGCCTACGAGCAGTACTTC.

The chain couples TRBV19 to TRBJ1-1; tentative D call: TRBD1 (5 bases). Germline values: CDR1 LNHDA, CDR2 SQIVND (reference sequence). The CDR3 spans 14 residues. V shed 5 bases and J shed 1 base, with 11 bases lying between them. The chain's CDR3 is CASSHQGGNTEAFF. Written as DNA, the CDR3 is TGTGCCAGTAGTCACCAGGGCGGGAACACTGAAGCTTTCTTT.

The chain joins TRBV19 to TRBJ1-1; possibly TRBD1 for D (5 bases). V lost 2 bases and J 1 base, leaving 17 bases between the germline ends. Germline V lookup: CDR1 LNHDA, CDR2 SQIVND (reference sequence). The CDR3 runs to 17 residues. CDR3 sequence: CASSIQLLGAANTEAFF. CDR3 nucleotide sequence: TGTGCCAGTAGTATACAACTACTCGGGGCGGCGAACACTGAAGCTTTCTTT.

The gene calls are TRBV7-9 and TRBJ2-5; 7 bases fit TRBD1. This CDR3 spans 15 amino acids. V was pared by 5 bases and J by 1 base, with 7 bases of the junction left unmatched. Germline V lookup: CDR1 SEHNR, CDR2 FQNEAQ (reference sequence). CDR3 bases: TGTGCCAGCAGCCCGTCAGACAGGGTCCAAGAGACCCAGTACTTC. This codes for CASSPSDRVQETQYF.

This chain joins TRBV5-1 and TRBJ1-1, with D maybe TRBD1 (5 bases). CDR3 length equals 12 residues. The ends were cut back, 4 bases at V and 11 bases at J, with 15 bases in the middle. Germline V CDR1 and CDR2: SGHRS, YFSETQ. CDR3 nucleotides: TGCGCCAGCAGCGGGCGTGGGGGTGACGCTTTCTTT. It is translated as CASSGRGGDAFF.

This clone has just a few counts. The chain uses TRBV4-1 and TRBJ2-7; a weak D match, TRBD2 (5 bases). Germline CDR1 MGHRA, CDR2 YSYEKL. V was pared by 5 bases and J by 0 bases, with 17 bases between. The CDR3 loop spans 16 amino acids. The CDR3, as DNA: TGCGCCAGCAGCTCCCGGACGGGGTCCAGCTCCTACGAGCAGTACTTC. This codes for CASSSRTGSSSYEQYF.

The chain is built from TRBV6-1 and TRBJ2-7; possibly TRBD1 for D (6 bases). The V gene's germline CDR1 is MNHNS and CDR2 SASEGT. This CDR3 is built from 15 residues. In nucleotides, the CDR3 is TGTGCAACTAACTACAGGGCAGGGATTCACTACGAGCAGTACTTC. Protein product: CATNYRAGIHYEQYF.

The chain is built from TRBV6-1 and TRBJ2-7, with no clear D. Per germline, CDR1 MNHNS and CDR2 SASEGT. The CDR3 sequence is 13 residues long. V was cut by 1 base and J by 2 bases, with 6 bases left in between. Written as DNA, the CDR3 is TGTGCCAGCAGTGAAGGGGTAACCTACGAGCAGTACTTC. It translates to CASSEGVTYEQYF.

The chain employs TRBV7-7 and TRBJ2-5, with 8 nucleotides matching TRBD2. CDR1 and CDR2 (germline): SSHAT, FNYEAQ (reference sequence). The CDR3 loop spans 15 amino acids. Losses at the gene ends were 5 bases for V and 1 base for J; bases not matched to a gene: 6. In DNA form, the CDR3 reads TGTGCCAGCAGCACCGGGACTAGGGGCCAAGAGACCCAGTACTTC. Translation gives CASSTGTRGQETQYF.

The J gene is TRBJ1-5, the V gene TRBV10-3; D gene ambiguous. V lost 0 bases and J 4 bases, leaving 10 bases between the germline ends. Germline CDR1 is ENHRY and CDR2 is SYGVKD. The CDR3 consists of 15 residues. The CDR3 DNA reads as TGTGCCATCAGTGAGTCAGGCAGAGATAATCAGCCCCAGCATTTT. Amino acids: CAISESGRDNQPQHF.

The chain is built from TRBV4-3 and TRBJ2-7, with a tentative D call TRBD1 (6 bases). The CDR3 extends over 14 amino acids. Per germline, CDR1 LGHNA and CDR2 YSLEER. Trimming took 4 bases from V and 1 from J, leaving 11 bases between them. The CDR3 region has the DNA TGCGCCAGCAGCCCCCACAGGGTTTCCTACGAGCAGTACTTC. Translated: CASSPHRVSYEQYF.

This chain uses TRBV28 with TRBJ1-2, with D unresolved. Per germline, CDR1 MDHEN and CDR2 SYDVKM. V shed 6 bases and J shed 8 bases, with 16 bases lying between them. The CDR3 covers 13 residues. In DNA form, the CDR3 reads TGTGCCAGCAGCCTAGATCTCCGGGGAGGCTACACCTTC. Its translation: CASSLDLRGGYTF.

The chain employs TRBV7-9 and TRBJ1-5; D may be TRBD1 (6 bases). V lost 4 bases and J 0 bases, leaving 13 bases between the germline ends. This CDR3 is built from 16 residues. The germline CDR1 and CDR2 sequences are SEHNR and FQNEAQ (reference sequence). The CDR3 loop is CASSSGRGGSNQPQHF. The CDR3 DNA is TGTGCCAGCAGCTCGGGCCGAGGGGGTAGCAATCAGCCCCAGCATTTT.

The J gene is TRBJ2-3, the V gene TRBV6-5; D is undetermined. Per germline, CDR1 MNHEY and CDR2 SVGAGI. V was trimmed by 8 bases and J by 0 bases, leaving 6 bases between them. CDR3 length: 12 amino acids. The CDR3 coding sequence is TGTGCCAGCGGCGGTAGCACAGATACGCAGTATTTT. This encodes CASGGSTDTQYF.

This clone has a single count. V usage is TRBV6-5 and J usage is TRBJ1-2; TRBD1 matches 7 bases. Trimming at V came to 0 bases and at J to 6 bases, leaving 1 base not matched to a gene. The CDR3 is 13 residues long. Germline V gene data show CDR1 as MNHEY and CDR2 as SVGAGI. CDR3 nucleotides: TGTGCCAGCAGTTACTCGCAGGGGGATGGCTACACCTTC. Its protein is CASSYSQGDGYTF.

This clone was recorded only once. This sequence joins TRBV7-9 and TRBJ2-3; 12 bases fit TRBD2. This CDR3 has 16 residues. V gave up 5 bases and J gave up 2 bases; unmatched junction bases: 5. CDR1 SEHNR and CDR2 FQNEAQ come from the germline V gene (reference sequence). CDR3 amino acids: CASSPRLAGDTDTQYF. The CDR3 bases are TGTGCCAGCAGCCCCAGACTAGCGGGGGACACAGATACGCAGTATTTT.

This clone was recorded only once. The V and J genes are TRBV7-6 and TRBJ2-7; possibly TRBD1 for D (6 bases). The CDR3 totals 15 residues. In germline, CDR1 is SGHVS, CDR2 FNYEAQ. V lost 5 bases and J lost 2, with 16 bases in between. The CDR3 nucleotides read TGTGCCAGCAGCCCCCTAGGGACATCAGCCTACGAGCAGTACTTC. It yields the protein CASSPLGTSAYEQYF.

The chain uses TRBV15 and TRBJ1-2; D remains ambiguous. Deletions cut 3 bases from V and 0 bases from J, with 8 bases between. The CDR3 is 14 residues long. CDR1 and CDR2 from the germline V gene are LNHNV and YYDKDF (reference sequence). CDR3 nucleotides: TGTGCCACCAGCAGCGCAGCAGCTAACTATGGCTACACCTTC. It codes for CATSSAAANYGYTF. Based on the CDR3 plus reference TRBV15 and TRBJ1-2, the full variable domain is DAMVIQNPRYQVTQFGKPVTLSCSQTLNHNVMYWYQQKSSQAPKLLFHYYDKDFNNEADTPDNFQSRRPNTSFCFLDIRSPGLGDTAMYLCATSSAAANYGYTFGSGTRLTVV.

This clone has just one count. The CDR3 loop is CASSLGRGTGSSYNSPLHF. The DNA of the CDR3 is TGTGCCAGCAGCTTAGGCCGTGGGACAGGGAGTTCCTATAATTCACCCCTCCACTTT. The rearrangement uses TRBV13 and TRBJ1-6, with 9 bases lining up with TRBD1. Losses at the gene ends were 0 bases for V and 1 base for J; bases not matched to a gene: 7. In germline, CDR1 is PRHDT, CDR2 FYEKMQ (reference sequence). The CDR3 contains 19 residues.

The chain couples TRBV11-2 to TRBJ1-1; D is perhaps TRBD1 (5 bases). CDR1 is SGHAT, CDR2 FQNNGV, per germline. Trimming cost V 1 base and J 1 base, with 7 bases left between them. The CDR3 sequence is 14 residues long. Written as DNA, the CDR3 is TGTGCCAGCAGCTTAGCGGGGGGGAACACTGAAGCTTTCTTT. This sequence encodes CASSLAGGNTEAFF.